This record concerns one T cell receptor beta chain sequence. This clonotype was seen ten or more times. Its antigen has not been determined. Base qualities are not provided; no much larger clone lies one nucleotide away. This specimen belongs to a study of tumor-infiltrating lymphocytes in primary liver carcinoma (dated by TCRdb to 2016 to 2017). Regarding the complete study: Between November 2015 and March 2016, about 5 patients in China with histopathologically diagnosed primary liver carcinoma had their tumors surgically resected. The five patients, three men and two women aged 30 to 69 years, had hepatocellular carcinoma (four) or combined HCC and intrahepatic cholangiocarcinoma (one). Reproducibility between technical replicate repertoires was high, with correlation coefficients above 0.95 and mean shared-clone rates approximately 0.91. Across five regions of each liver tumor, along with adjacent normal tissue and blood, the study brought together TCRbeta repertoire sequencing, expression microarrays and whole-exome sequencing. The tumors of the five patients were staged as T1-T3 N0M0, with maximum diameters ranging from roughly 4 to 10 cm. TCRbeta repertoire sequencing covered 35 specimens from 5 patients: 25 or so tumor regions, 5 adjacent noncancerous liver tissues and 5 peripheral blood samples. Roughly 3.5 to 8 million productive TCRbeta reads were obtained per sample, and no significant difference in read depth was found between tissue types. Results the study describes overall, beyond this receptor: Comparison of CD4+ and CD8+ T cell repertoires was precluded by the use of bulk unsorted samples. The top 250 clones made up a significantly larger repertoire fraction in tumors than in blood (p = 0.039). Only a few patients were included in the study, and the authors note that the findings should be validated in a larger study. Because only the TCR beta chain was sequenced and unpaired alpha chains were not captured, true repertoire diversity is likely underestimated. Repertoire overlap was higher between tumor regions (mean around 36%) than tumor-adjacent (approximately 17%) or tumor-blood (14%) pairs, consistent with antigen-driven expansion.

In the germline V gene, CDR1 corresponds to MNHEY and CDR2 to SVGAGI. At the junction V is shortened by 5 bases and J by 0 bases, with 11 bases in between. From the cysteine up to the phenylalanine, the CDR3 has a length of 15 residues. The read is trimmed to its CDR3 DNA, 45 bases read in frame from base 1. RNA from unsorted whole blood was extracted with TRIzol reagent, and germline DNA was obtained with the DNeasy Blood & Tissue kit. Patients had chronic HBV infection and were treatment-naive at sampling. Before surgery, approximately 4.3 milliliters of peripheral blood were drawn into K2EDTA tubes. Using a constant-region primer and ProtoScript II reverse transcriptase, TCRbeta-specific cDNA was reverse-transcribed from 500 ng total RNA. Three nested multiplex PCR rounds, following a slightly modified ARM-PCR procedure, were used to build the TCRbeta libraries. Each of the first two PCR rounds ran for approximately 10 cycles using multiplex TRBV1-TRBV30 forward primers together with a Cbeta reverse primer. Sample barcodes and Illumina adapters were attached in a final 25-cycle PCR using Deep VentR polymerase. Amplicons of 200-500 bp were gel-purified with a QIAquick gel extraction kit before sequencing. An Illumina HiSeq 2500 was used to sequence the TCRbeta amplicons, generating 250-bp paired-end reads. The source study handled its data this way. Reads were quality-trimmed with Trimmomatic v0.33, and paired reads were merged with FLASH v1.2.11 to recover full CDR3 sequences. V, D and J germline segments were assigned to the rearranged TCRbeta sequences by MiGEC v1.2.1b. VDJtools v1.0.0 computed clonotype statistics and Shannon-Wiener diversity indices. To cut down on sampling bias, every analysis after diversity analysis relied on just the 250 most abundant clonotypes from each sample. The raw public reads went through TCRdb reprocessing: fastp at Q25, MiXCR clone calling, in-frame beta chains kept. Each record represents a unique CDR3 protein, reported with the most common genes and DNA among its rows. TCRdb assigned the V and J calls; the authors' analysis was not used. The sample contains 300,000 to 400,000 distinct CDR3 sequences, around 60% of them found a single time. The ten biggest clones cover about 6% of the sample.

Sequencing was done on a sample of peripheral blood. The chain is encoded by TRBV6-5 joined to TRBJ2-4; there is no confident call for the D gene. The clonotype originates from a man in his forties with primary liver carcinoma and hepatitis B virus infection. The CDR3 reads CASSLDGLAKNIQYF. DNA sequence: TGTGCCAGCAGTCTTGATGGGCTAGCCAAAAACATTCAGTACTTC.